This TCR beta chain emerged from a study of blood T cell repertoires in COVID-19. This table comes from immunoSEQ multiplex PCR, and its TCRdb copy is limited to in-frame clones, with some not included. Here the sample spans more than 85,000 clones, around 90% being singletons. The CDR3 consists of 15 residues. V lost 6 bases, J lost 0 bases, and 14 bases lay in between. Germline values: CDR1 KGHSH, CDR2 LQKENI. The clonotype comes from an older woman with acute or convalescent COVID-19. The chain has TRBV18 and TRBJ1-1; D might be TRBD1 (6 bases). Sequencing was done on a sample of peripheral blood. As DNA, the CDR3 is TGTGCCAGCTCCCAACAGGGAAACATGAACACTGAAGCTTTCTTT. It is translated as CASSQQGNMNTEAFF.